These T cell receptor beta chains were read from a single sample in a study of neurological immune-mediated disorders. TCRdb re-called the 5' RACE reads with MiXCR, one entry per CDR3 protein. The sample has 60,000 to 85,000 distinct CDR3 sequences; around 5% are singletons. The specimen was PBMCs. These receptors all come from a man younger than 35 with multiple sclerosis. The CDR3 runs from the conserved cysteine through the conserved F or W. The order of the fields is CDR3 DNA, CDR3 protein, J gene, D gene, V gene, CDR3 length, clone size. A D gene is named only where the DNA matches it firmly. Clone size is not always given. Where it is, it says once, few, many or a class for expanded clones.

CDR3 DNA: TGCAGTGCTAGAGATGGTCCATTAGGCGATACGCAGTATTTT
CDR3 protein: CSARDGPLGDTQYF
J gene: TRBJ2-3
D gene: .
V gene: TRBV20-1
CDR3 length: 14
clone size: many

CDR3 DNA: TGTGCCAGCAGTTTATCTGGGGCAGATACGCAGTATTTT
CDR3 protein: CASSLSGADTQYF
J gene: TRBJ2-3
D gene: .
V gene: TRBV12-3/TRBV12-4
CDR3 length: 13
clone size: many

CDR3 DNA: TGTGCCAGCAGCCAGGAAAACACCGGGGAGCTGTTTTTT
CDR3 protein: CASSQENTGELFF
J gene: TRBJ2-2
D gene: .
V gene: TRBV27
CDR3 length: 13
clone size: many

CDR3 DNA: TGTGCCAGCAGCTTACGCAGCTATGGCTACACCTTC
CDR3 protein: CASSLRSYGYTF
J gene: TRBJ1-2
D gene: .
V gene: TRBV7-9
CDR3 length: 12
clone size: many

CDR3 DNA: TGTGCCAGCAGCTTATCCGGGGGGGCAAAAATTCAGTACTTC
CDR3 protein: CASSLSGGAKIQYF
J gene: TRBJ2-4
D gene: TRBD2
V gene: TRBV9
CDR3 length: 14
clone size: many

CDR3 DNA: TGTGCCAGCAGCCCTACCGGGACAGGGAGGAAAGCTTTCTTT
CDR3 protein: CASSPTGTGRKAFF
J gene: TRBJ1-1
D gene: TRBD1
V gene: TRBV7-8
CDR3 length: 14
clone size: many

CDR3 DNA: TGTGCCACCAGTGATCCGGGGGCCCCGAACACCGGGGAGCTGTTTTTT
CDR3 protein: CATSDPGAPNTGELFF
J gene: TRBJ2-2
D gene: .
V gene: TRBV24-1
CDR3 length: 16
clone size: many

CDR3 DNA: TGCAGTCGCACCGACCAGGGCCGGGAGCAGTTCTTC
CDR3 protein: CSRTDQGREQFF
J gene: TRBJ2-1
D gene: .
V gene: TRBV20-1
CDR3 length: 12
clone size: many

CDR3 DNA: TGCAGTGCTAGAGACAGGGTGGATTACGAGCAGTACTTC
CDR3 protein: CSARDRVDYEQYF
J gene: TRBJ2-7
D gene: .
V gene: TRBV20-1
CDR3 length: 13
clone size: many

CDR3 DNA: TGCAGTGCTAGAGATGGTGGCAGGGAGATCTATGGCTACACCTTC
CDR3 protein: CSARDGGREIYGYTF
J gene: TRBJ1-2
D gene: .
V gene: TRBV20-1
CDR3 length: 15
clone size: many

CDR3 DNA: TGTGCCAGCACCCCTAGCGGGAGAAGAGGGGAGCTGTTTTTT
CDR3 protein: CASTPSGRRGELFF
J gene: TRBJ2-2
D gene: TRBD2
V gene: TRBV9
CDR3 length: 14
clone size: many

CDR3 DNA: TGTGCCAGCAGCTTAAAGGGCGGTGCCTTCTACGAGCAGTACTTC
CDR3 protein: CASSLKGGAFYEQYF
J gene: TRBJ2-7
D gene: .
V gene: TRBV7-2
CDR3 length: 15
clone size: many

CDR3 DNA: TGTGCCAGCAGTTTACAGGTCTCTGGAAACACCATATATTTT
CDR3 protein: CASSLQVSGNTIYF
J gene: TRBJ1-3
D gene: .
V gene: TRBV12-3/TRBV12-4
CDR3 length: 14
clone size: many

CDR3 DNA: TGTGCCAGCAGCTCCGTTCGACTAGCGGGAGGGGACTCCACAGATACGCAGTATTTT
CDR3 protein: CASSSVRLAGGDSTDTQYF
J gene: TRBJ2-3
D gene: TRBD2
V gene: TRBV6-6
CDR3 length: 19
clone size: many

CDR3 DNA: TGCAGTGCTACCCCGACCGGGACCCCCCCCGACAATGAGCAGTTCTTC
CDR3 protein: CSATPTGTPPDNEQFF
J gene: TRBJ2-1
D gene: .
V gene: TRBV20-1
CDR3 length: 16
clone size: many

CDR3 DNA: TGTGCCAGCAGATTAGGCCCGGAGAGCAATCAGCCCCAGCATTTT
CDR3 protein: CASRLGPESNQPQHF
J gene: TRBJ1-5
D gene: .
V gene: TRBV6-6
CDR3 length: 15
clone size: many

CDR3 DNA: TGTGCCAGCAGTGAACTCTTTGATGTTTGGACACCTTCTGTTAATAGCAATCAGCCCCAGAATTTT
CDR3 protein: CASSELFDVWTPSVNSNQPQNF
J gene: TRBJ1-5
D gene: .
V gene: TRBV6-2/TRBV6-3
CDR3 length: 22
clone size: many

CDR3 DNA: TGCGCCAGCAGCTTGGGCGCCGGGCCACCAAGCGAGCAGTACTTC
CDR3 protein: CASSLGAGPPSEQYF
J gene: TRBJ2-7
D gene: .
V gene: TRBV5-1
CDR3 length: 15
clone size: many

CDR3 DNA: TGTGCCAGCAGTACACGGGAAACCAAAGAGACCCAGTACTTC
CDR3 protein: CASSTRETKETQYF
J gene: TRBJ2-5
D gene: .
V gene: TRBV12-3/TRBV12-4
CDR3 length: 14
clone size: few

CDR3 DNA: TGTGCCAGCAGTTCAGGACAGGGAAATAATCAGCCCCAGCATTTT
CDR3 protein: CASSSGQGNNQPQHF
J gene: TRBJ1-5
D gene: TRBD1
V gene: TRBV28
CDR3 length: 15
clone size: many

CDR3 DNA: TGTGCCAGCAGCGTTGGGGAGGGTTCGGGATACGAGCAGTACTTC
CDR3 protein: CASSVGEGSGYEQYF
J gene: TRBJ2-7
D gene: TRBD2
V gene: TRBV9
CDR3 length: 15
clone size: many

CDR3 DNA: TGCAGTGCTAGAGATGGCCAGCGGTCCACAGATACGCAGTATTTT
CDR3 protein: CSARDGQRSTDTQYF
J gene: TRBJ2-3
D gene: .
V gene: TRBV20-1
CDR3 length: 15
clone size: many

CDR3 DNA: TGTGCCAGCAGACAGACCGGGACAGGGGACGAAAAACTGTTTTTT
CDR3 protein: CASRQTGTGDEKLFF
J gene: TRBJ1-4
D gene: TRBD1
V gene: TRBV7-6
CDR3 length: 15
clone size: many

CDR3 DNA: TGTGCCAGCAGCTTAGATTGGGGGAGCCTCCACACCGGGGAGCTGTTTTTT
CDR3 protein: CASSLDWGSLHTGELFF
J gene: TRBJ2-2
D gene: .
V gene: TRBV7-2
CDR3 length: 17
clone size: many

CDR3 DNA: TGCGCCAGCAGCCTGAACAACGGGGTGAACACTGAAGCTTTCTTT
CDR3 protein: CASSLNNGVNTEAFF
J gene: TRBJ1-1
D gene: .
V gene: TRBV5-1
CDR3 length: 15
clone size: many

CDR3 DNA: TGTGCCAGCAGTTACTCGAACGTGGGAGATGCCAAAAACATTCAGTACTTC
CDR3 protein: CASSYSNVGDAKNIQYF
J gene: TRBJ2-4
D gene: .
V gene: TRBV6-6
CDR3 length: 17
clone size: few

CDR3 DNA: TGTGCCAGCAGTGGGACGGATGAAGCTTTCTTT
CDR3 protein: CASSGTDEAFF
J gene: TRBJ1-1
D gene: .
V gene: TRBV12-3/TRBV12-4
CDR3 length: 11
clone size: many

CDR3 DNA: TGCGCCAGCAGCCCAGGAAGGGCTCGAACAGATACGCAGTATTTT
CDR3 protein: CASSPGRARTDTQYF
J gene: TRBJ2-3
D gene: .
V gene: TRBV5-1
CDR3 length: 15
clone size: .

CDR3 DNA: TGCAGTGCTAGAACGCGGGAGGCCTACAATGAGCAGTTCTTC
CDR3 protein: CSARTREAYNEQFF
J gene: TRBJ2-1
D gene: TRBD2
V gene: TRBV20-1
CDR3 length: 14
clone size: many

CDR3 DNA: TGCAGTGCCGGGGAGAGGGGGCATCAGCCCCAGAATTTT
CDR3 protein: CSAGERGHQPQNF
J gene: TRBJ1-5
D gene: TRBD1
V gene: TRBV20-1
CDR3 length: 13
clone size: many

CDR3 DNA: TGTGCCAGCAGCGTGGGACTAGACCCAGATACGCAGTATTTT
CDR3 protein: CASSVGLDPDTQYF
J gene: TRBJ2-3
D gene: TRBD2
V gene: TRBV9
CDR3 length: 14
clone size: many

CDR3 DNA: TGCAGTGCTAGCAAGGGGGCAGGGCAGCCCCAGAATTTT
CDR3 protein: CSASKGAGQPQNF
J gene: TRBJ1-5
D gene: TRBD1
V gene: TRBV20-1
CDR3 length: 13
clone size: few

CDR3 DNA: TGCAGTGCTAGAGGCGAGATACGATACGAGCAGTACTTC
CDR3 protein: CSARGEIRYEQYF
J gene: TRBJ2-7
D gene: .
V gene: TRBV20-1
CDR3 length: 13
clone size: many

CDR3 DNA: TGCAGCGTTGAAGATCAACGTGGCTACACCTTC
CDR3 protein: CSVEDQRGYTF
J gene: TRBJ1-2
D gene: .
V gene: TRBV29-1
CDR3 length: 11
clone size: many

CDR3 DNA: TGTGCCAGCAGCTTAGTAGGTCGGATGAACACTGAAGCTTTCTTT
CDR3 protein: CASSLVGRMNTEAFF
J gene: TRBJ1-1
D gene: .
V gene: TRBV11-2
CDR3 length: 15
clone size: many

CDR3 DNA: TGTGCCAGCAGCTTAGCGGAAGTACAATCCACGCAAAATGAGTTCTTC
CDR3 protein: CASSLAEVQSTQNEFF
J gene: TRBJ2-1
D gene: .
V gene: TRBV7-2
CDR3 length: 16
clone size: many

CDR3 DNA: TGCAGCGCTCTTATAGCGGGAGGGCCTGTCGCCGGGGAGCTGTTTTTT
CDR3 protein: CSALIAGGPVAGELFF
J gene: TRBJ2-2
D gene: TRBD2
V gene: TRBV29-1
CDR3 length: 16
clone size: .

CDR3 DNA: TGCAGTGCGAGGACTAGCGGGAGGGGGAATGAGCAGTTCTTC
CDR3 protein: CSARTSGRGNEQFF
J gene: TRBJ2-1
D gene: TRBD2
V gene: TRBV20-1
CDR3 length: 14
clone size: many

CDR3 DNA: TGCGCCAGCAGCCCCCTGGGACTTCAGAATGAAAAACTGTTTTTT
CDR3 protein: CASSPLGLQNEKLFF
J gene: TRBJ1-4
D gene: .
V gene: TRBV5-1
CDR3 length: 15
clone size: many

CDR3 DNA: TGTGCCACCAGCGGGGGAGCGGGAGGCTCCTACAATGAGCAGTTCTTC
CDR3 protein: CATSGGAGGSYNEQFF
J gene: TRBJ2-1
D gene: TRBD2
V gene: TRBV15
CDR3 length: 16
clone size: medium-sized

CDR3 DNA: TGCAGCGCCAAGTGGGGGGAAATAACCGGGGAGCTGTTTTTT
CDR3 protein: CSAKWGEITGELFF
J gene: TRBJ2-2
D gene: .
V gene: TRBV29-1
CDR3 length: 14
clone size: many

CDR3 DNA: TGCAGTGCCCCCTTCTCTAGCGGGAGTACCGAGCAGTACTTC
CDR3 protein: CSAPFSSGSTEQYF
J gene: TRBJ2-7
D gene: TRBD2
V gene: TRBV20-1
CDR3 length: 14
clone size: many

CDR3 DNA: TGTGCCATCAGTGAGCGCGCGGGAGGGCACGACGAGCAGTACTTC
CDR3 protein: CAISERAGGHDEQYF
J gene: TRBJ2-7
D gene: TRBD2
V gene: TRBV10-3
CDR3 length: 15
clone size: few

CDR3 DNA: TGCAGTGCTAGAGATCCCACCCTTTACAGGGACCCCACCTACGAGCAGTACTTC
CDR3 protein: CSARDPTLYRDPTYEQYF
J gene: TRBJ2-7
D gene: .
V gene: TRBV20-1
CDR3 length: 18
clone size: many

CDR3 DNA: TGTGCCAGCAGACGACAGGGGCCCGGGCAGCCCCAGAATTTT
CDR3 protein: CASRRQGPGQPQNF
J gene: TRBJ1-5
D gene: TRBD1
V gene: TRBV12-3/TRBV12-4
CDR3 length: 14
clone size: many

CDR3 DNA: TGCAGTGCTAGAGGCCTAAAGCAGCGGAGCACAGATACGCAGTATTTT
CDR3 protein: CSARGLKQRSTDTQYF
J gene: TRBJ2-3
D gene: .
V gene: TRBV20-1
CDR3 length: 16
clone size: many

CDR3 DNA: TGCAGTGCTATGGGAAGGGACTATGGCTACACCTTC
CDR3 protein: CSAMGRDYGYTF
J gene: TRBJ1-2
D gene: .
V gene: TRBV20-1
CDR3 length: 12
clone size: many

CDR3 DNA: TGTGCCAGCAGTTTGGGGGGCCGCAATCAGCCCCAGCATTTT
CDR3 protein: CASSLGGRNQPQHF
J gene: TRBJ1-5
D gene: .
V gene: TRBV12-3/TRBV12-4
CDR3 length: 14
clone size: many

CDR3 DNA: TGCAGCGGAAAAACGAACACTGAAGCTTTCTTT
CDR3 protein: CSGKTNTEAFF
J gene: TRBJ1-1
D gene: .
V gene: TRBV29-1
CDR3 length: 11
clone size: many

CDR3 DNA: TGCAGTGCTAGAAGCGGGGCGTACAATGAGCAGTTCTTC
CDR3 protein: CSARSGAYNEQFF
J gene: TRBJ2-1
D gene: TRBD2
V gene: TRBV20-1
CDR3 length: 13
clone size: many

CDR3 DNA: TGTGCCAGCTCACCACCGGGCACGGTTGAGCAGTTCTTC
CDR3 protein: CASSPPGTVEQFF
J gene: TRBJ2-1
D gene: .
V gene: TRBV18
CDR3 length: 13
clone size: .

CDR3 DNA: TGTGCCAGTAGTCAGGGAAGGTTTGCGTCAGACCAAGAGACCCAGTACTTC
CDR3 protein: CASSQGRFASDQETQYF
J gene: TRBJ2-5
D gene: .
V gene: TRBV19
CDR3 length: 17
clone size: many

CDR3 DNA: TGTGCCACCAGCAGAGAGCGGGGGACGCAAGAGACCCAGTACTTC
CDR3 protein: CATSRERGTQETQYF
J gene: TRBJ2-5
D gene: TRBD2
V gene: TRBV15
CDR3 length: 15
clone size: many

CDR3 DNA: TGCGCCAGCAGCTTGGTGGGTGTTGGGATGCTGAACACTGAAGCTTTCTTT
CDR3 protein: CASSLVGVGMLNTEAFF
J gene: TRBJ1-1
D gene: .
V gene: TRBV5-1
CDR3 length: 17
clone size: few

CDR3 DNA: TGCAGCGTGCCTAATAGCGGAGCGAACACCGGGGAGCTGTTTTTT
CDR3 protein: CSVPNSGANTGELFF
J gene: TRBJ2-2
D gene: .
V gene: TRBV29-1
CDR3 length: 15
clone size: many

CDR3 DNA: TGCAGTGCTATCGGGGAGGCACGCAGGAGGAACTTGAACACTGAAGCTTTCTTT
CDR3 protein: CSAIGEARRRNLNTEAFF
J gene: TRBJ1-1
D gene: .
V gene: TRBV20-1
CDR3 length: 18
clone size: many

CDR3 DNA: TGCAGTGCCCCTAGCCGGGGTTCGTCGGGCGATACGCAGTATTTT
CDR3 protein: CSAPSRGSSGDTQYF
J gene: TRBJ2-3
D gene: .
V gene: TRBV20-1
CDR3 length: 15
clone size: many

CDR3 DNA: TGCACGGTCGTGAGTTTCTTCTACGAGCAGTACTTC
CDR3 protein: CTVVSFFYEQYF
J gene: TRBJ2-7
D gene: .
V gene: TRBV29-1
CDR3 length: 12
clone size: few

CDR3 DNA: TGCAGTGCTAGGTCGGGTTCCGGGGAGCTGTTTTTT
CDR3 protein: CSARSGSGELFF
J gene: TRBJ2-2
D gene: .
V gene: TRBV20-1
CDR3 length: 12
clone size: many

CDR3 DNA: TGCAGTGCTAGCGACCGGACTAGGGCTTACGAGCAGTACTTC
CDR3 protein: CSASDRTRAYEQYF
J gene: TRBJ2-7
D gene: TRBD2
V gene: TRBV20-1
CDR3 length: 14
clone size: many